Each of the 5 T cell receptor beta chains below was sequenced from the same sample in a study of T-cell reconstitution after alpha-beta-depleted transplantation in children. Using unique molecular identifiers, the investigators prepared the TCRbeta library. TCRdb fed the PCR reads into MiXCR, producing one record per CDR3 protein. Of fewer than 350,000 distinct CDR3 sequences listed, almost 8% are singletons. Notes on the study in general: Newly produced T cells mostly provided counts and TCRbeta diversity after one year, as hyperexpanded clones declined.

These receptors have no identified antigens. The sample here was peripheral blood, taken 360 days after TCRalphabeta/CD19-depleted stem cell transplant. The receptors come from a female patient under 10 years old who had a stem cell transplant for Fanconi anemia, so the T cells may come from the graft donor.

This clonotype was observed at least ten times. V usage is TRBV12-3 or TRBV12-4 and J usage is TRBJ2-7; weak D call: TRBD1 (5 bases). CDR3 length: 17 residues. Trimming stripped 6 bases from V and 0 bases from J, with 21 bases between. The CDR3 sequence: CASRRTGGSSSSYEQYF. Here the CDR3 DNA reads TGTGCCAGCAGGAGAACAGGCGGCTCCTCTTCCTCCTACGAGCAGTACTTC.

This rearrangement joins TRBV10-3 to TRBJ2-7, with D uncertain. Deletions cut 2 bases from V and 2 bases from J, with 10 bases between. CDR3 size: 14 residues. CDR1 and CDR2 (germline): ENHRY, SYGVKD. CDR3 bases: TGTGCCATCAGTGAGCGGGCCTCGACCTACGAGCAGTACTTC. As protein: CAISERASTYEQYF.

This clonotype was counted ten times or more. The genes are TRBV6-5 and TRBJ2-1; D possibly uses TRBD1 or TRBD2 (7 bases each). CDR1 and CDR2 (germline): MNHEY, SVGAGI. Trimming removed 10 bases at V and 7 bases at J, with 14 bases between. The CDR3 has 12 amino acids. This chain's CDR3 is CATQGRGNEQFF. The CDR3 bases are TGTGCCACACAGGGGAGGGGGAATGAGCAGTTCTTC.

This clonotype was found a few times. The chain links TRBV7-9 to TRBJ2-5; D may be TRBD1 (5 bases). Germline lookup yields CDR1 SEHNR and CDR2 FQNEAQ (reference sequence). Between the trimmed V and J ends, which lost 5 bases and 6 bases, there was a span of 19 bases. CDR3 length equals 15 residues. The CDR3 nucleotides are TGTGCCAGCAGCCCCCGTATGGGCAGGGAAAAGACCCAGTACTTC. Translation: CASSPRMGREKTQYF.

This clonotype has a count of ten or more. The chain uses TRBV5-1 and TRBJ1-1; D is unresolved. The CDR3 runs 15 residues. Trimming took off 3 bases at V and 1 base at J, with 13 bases between the two ends. Germline CDR1 reads SGHRS; CDR2 reads YFSETQ. The CDR3 region has the DNA TGCGCCAGCAGCTCCCGGCCATCGGAGAACACTGAAGCTTTCTTT. This sequence encodes CASSSRPSENTEAFF.